The sequence of this T cell receptor beta chain was determined in a study of regulatory and conventional T cells in RAG deficiency (dated by TCRdb to about 2017). Notes on the research overall: The study used high-throughput TCR beta sequencing to compare repertoire diversity and composition of Treg, conventional CD4+ and CD8+ T cells between RAG-deficient patients and healthy controls.

Library method: the immunoSEQ multiplex PCR assay. Rearranged TCR beta chain products were amplified from the genomic DNA of sorted T-cell subsets and were then sequenced. Processing in the source paper ran as follows. Repertoire diversity of productive TCR beta rearrangements was quantified using Shannon entropy and Simpson indices. To gauge clonal expansion, the frequencies of the 100 most abundant productive TCR beta clonotypes among total reads were added together. The TRB repertoires were scored with a self-reactivity index built on which amino acids appear at CDR3beta positions 6 and 7. Two-way ANOVA was used for repertoire analyses, and Student t or Mann-Whitney tests were used for flow cytometric analyses. Here the immuneACCESS table is served through TCRdb, limited to in-frame sequences with V and J called. Missing clones are a known gap in these copies; in checked studies unresolved V genes cover under half, and the rest lacks a known reason. V, J and clone size are taken as reported in that table, and D and trimming were inferred from the DNA itself. In this sample the table shows about 19,000 clones, 87% of which occur a single time. 1.4% to 1.5% of the sample is held by the ten biggest clonotypes.

Before genomic DNA extraction, regulatory T cells were isolated from blood as CD4+CD25-high CD127-low cells. Several healthy control donors were used as the comparison group for repertoire analyses. General study outcomes and caveats: For some subjects, some analyses of T-cell subsets were not performed. Unique TCR beta sequences from Treg cells were around 90-fold fewer in Omenn syndrome and CID/AS patients than controls, versus about 9-fold for other subsets. In Omenn syndrome patients, sorted CD25-high CD127-low cells may represent peripherally activated cells rather than bona fide Treg cells. RAG-deficient patients showed markedly lower Shannon entropy and higher Simpson indices than control T-cell subpopulations. Shorter CDR3 lengths were found in all patient T-cell subsets, and >85% Treg-Tconv repertoire overlap at nucleotide and amino acid level was observed in Omenn syndrome patients.

About this clone itself: Its specific antigen is unknown. It has no much larger one-base neighbor in the sample; base qualities were not kept.

The germline V gene specifies SQVTM as CDR1 and ANQGSEA as CDR2. The V end gives up 2 bases and the J end 2 bases, leaving 5 bases in the junction not matched to a gene. The cysteine opens and the phenylalanine closes a CDR3 of 15 amino acids. Of all the DNA, just the CDR3 is kept, 45 bases in frame from base 1. Another study also made use of these data, one on regulatory T cells. Taken from the second paper: For the multiplex PCR, 52 forward TRBV primers and 13 reverse TRBJ primers were used, and amplification bias was corrected with both assay-based and computational methods. In patients, repertoires had restricted unique TRB V-J pairs and skewed V and J gene usage, with regulatory T cells showing the most marked changes. T-cell receptor beta repertoires of sorted regulatory, conventional CD4+ and CD8+ T cells were compared between CD3G-deficient patients and healthy controls. Ficoll density separation was used to isolate peripheral blood mononuclear cells. Rearranged TRB loci were amplified from genomic DNA by multiplex PCR within the immunoSEQ assay. Sequencing of the TRB amplicons was done on an Illumina HiSeq platform. Raw sequences were error-filtered and aligned to reference gene sequences by custom algorithms, then analyzed with the immunoSEQ online tools. Frequencies of productive and nonproductive TRB rearrangements were evaluated among both unique and total sequences. Groups were compared by t tests, Mann-Whitney tests or two-way ANOVA performed in Prism software.

The source material was Tregs sorted from blood. The V gene is TRBV29-1 and the J gene is TRBJ1-5; 8 bases in the junction line up with TRBD1. The TCR originated in a human donor in good health. The CDR3 region reads CSVELQGGGNQPQHF. The base sequence is TGCAGCGTTGAACTACAGGGGGGTGGCAATCAGCCCCAGCATTTT.